This T cell receptor (beta chain) emerged from a study of shared clonotypes between healthy human individuals. Study findings and constraints: Non-shared clonotypes had lower generation probabilities than clonotypes shared by all four sorted-subset donors. Tissues were not sampled, only blood, and their repertoires likely differ. Compared with memory subsets, naive subsets generally had larger estimated richness.

This CDR3 is built from 12 residues. V shed 6 bases and J shed 7 bases, with 9 bases lying between them. Germline V gene data show CDR1 as LNHDA and CDR2 as SQIVND (reference sequence). As for this clone: Its antigen is as yet unknown. Distinct nucleotide sequences in the sample also encode this CDR3.

Investigators spread the genomic DNA of each subset evenly over several immunoSEQ plates. The table came from immunoSEQ multiplex PCR; TCRdb's copy has only in-frame clones and leaves some out. Of about 2.3 million clones in the sample, roughly 92% were seen once. This TCR derives from a man aged 18 to 35 in good health. Some clones in this sample may be carry-over from other donors' samples. V and J are TRBV19 and TRBJ2-2; weak D call: TRBD1 (5 bases). Sequencing used naive CD4+ T cells from PBMCs. The subset: CD45RA+ positively selected. This CDR3 is CASRGANGELFF. CDR3 nucleotide sequence: TGTGCCAGTAGAGGGGCAAACGGGGAGCTGTTTTTT.